This is a list of T cell receptor beta chains from one sample in a study of T cells in Graves' hyperthyroidism and ophthalmopathy. One entry per CDR3 protein, called by TCRdb with MiXCR from the multiplex PCR reads. The data show roughly 510,000 distinct CDR3 sequences, with 20% seen just once and around a quarter held by the top ten. The sequencing sample was made of blood. These receptor sequences come from a young man with Graves' hyperthyroidism. CDR3s include the opening cysteine and the closing phenylalanine or tryptophan. A D gene is named only where the DNA matches it firmly. Only some rows state a clone size, as once, few, many or a class for expanded clones.

>.|.|TRBJ1-5|TRBV28
TGTGCCAGCAGTTTCAGACCTAGCAATCAGCCCCAGCATTTT
CASSFRPSNQPQHF
>.|.|TRBJ1-1|TRBV29-1
TGCAGCACCTACAACACTGAAGCTTTCTTT
CSTYNTEAFF
>many|.|TRBJ1-5|TRBV28
TGTGCCAGCAGTCTTGACGCCGGCAATCAGCCCCAGCATTTT
CASSLDAGNQPQHF
>many|TRBD1|TRBJ1-5|TRBV28
TGTGCCAGCAGCCCTACAGGGGGTATATACCAGCCCCAGCATTTT
CASSPTGGIYQPQHF
>many|.|TRBJ1-6|TRBV12-3/TRBV12-4
TGTGCCAGCAGTTTGACAGAATTCTCACCCCTCCACTTT
CASSLTEFSPLHF
>few|.|TRBJ1-5|TRBV28
TGTGCCAGTAAGACGCCTGGGCGGATGTATCAGCCCCAGCATTTT
CASKTPGRMYQPQHF
>.|.|TRBJ2-7|TRBV6-2/TRBV6-3
TGTGCCAGCAGTTACCTACAGAGCCCAACCTACGAGCAGTACTTC
CASSYLQSPTYEQYF
>.|.|TRBJ2-7|TRBV12-3/TRBV12-4
TGTGCCAGCAGTTTTGGATTTTTCGACGAGCAGTACTTC
CASSFGFFDEQYF
>.|TRBD1|TRBJ1-1|TRBV5-5
TGTGCCAGCAGCATCCCCGGGACAGGGAACACTGAAGCTTTCTTT
CASSIPGTGNTEAFF
>many|.|TRBJ2-5|TRBV11-2
TGTGCCAGCAGCTTAGAGACAGGGAGGCAAGAGACCCAGTACTTC
CASSLETGRQETQYF
>.|TRBD2|TRBJ2-7|TRBV28
TGTGCCAGCGGGACTAGCGAATACGAGCAGTACTTC
CASGTSEYEQYF
>many|.|TRBJ1-1|TRBV19
TGTGCCACCAGCCAGGACAGTTGGAACACTGAAGCTTTCTTT
CATSQDSWNTEAFF
>few|.|TRBJ2-5|TRBV19
TGTGCCAGTAGTCCCCAGCGCGGGGCCCAGTACTTC
CASSPQRGAQYF
>many|.|TRBJ1-2|TRBV7-9
TGTGCCAGCAGCAAAGTGGGGTCCTATGGCTACACCTTC
CASSKVGSYGYTF
>.|.|TRBJ1-1|TRBV7-6
TGTGCCAGCAGCTTAGGTCTGGAGTTTAGGAGCACTGAAGCTTTCTTT
CASSLGLEFRSTEAFF
>few|TRBD1|TRBJ1-5|TRBV6-1
TGTGCCAGCAGCGAGGACAGGGGGCCCAATCAGCCCCAGCATTTT
CASSEDRGPNQPQHF
>.|.|TRBJ1-1|TRBV28
TGTGCCAGCAGTTTGTTTCGGATAAACACTGAAGCTTTCTTT
CASSLFRINTEAFF
>many|TRBD1|TRBJ1-1|TRBV12-3/TRBV12-4
TGTGCCAGCACACAAGTACCCAGACAGGGACGCACTGAAGCTTTCTTT
CASTQVPRQGRTEAFF
>many|TRBD1|TRBJ1-2|TRBV5-1
TGCGCCAGCAGCTACCGTGGAGGGGGCAACTATGGCTACACCTTC
CASSYRGGGNYGYTF
>many|.|TRBJ2-2|TRBV27
TGTGCCAGCAGTTACTGGGGAGCCACCGGGGAGCTGTTTTTT
CASSYWGATGELFF
>.|.|TRBJ1-5|TRBV28
TGTGCCAGCAGTTTATACAGGTGGAGCAATCAGCCCCAGCATTTT
CASSLYRWSNQPQHF
>.|.|TRBJ1-2|TRBV19
TGTGCCGGTTCCGATCAGGGGATTTCTAACTATGGCTACACCTTC
CAGSDQGISNYGYTF
>many|.|TRBJ1-1|TRBV30
TGTGCCTGGATTCGGGAAAGAAACACTGAAGCTTTCTTT
CAWIRERNTEAFF
>.|.|TRBJ2-5|TRBV5-1
TGCGCCAGCAGCTTGGATGCCCTTCGGGTCGAGACCCAGTACTTC
CASSLDALRVETQYF
>.|TRBD1|TRBJ1-2|TRBV28
TGTGCCAGCAGTTTAATTGGGACAGGGGGAGCCAACGGCTACACCTTC
CASSLIGTGGANGYTF
>many|.|TRBJ2-5|TRBV12-3/TRBV12-4
TGTGCCAGCAGTTTGGGCACTCTGGGCGCCGCCAACCAAGAGACCCAGTACTTC
CASSLGTLGAANQETQYF
>many|.|TRBJ2-4|TRBV7-3
TGTGCCAGCAGCTTGTTCCCTATCTACTTCGGCATTCAGTACTTC
CASSLFPIYFGIQYF
>many|.|TRBJ1-5|TRBV4-1
TGCGCCAGCAGCCAAGGGGTAGGGCCGAACCAGCCCCAGCATTTT
CASSQGVGPNQPQHF
>many|TRBD1|TRBJ1-5|TRBV12-3/TRBV12-4
TGTGCCAGCAGCCAGGGGGCTCCCCAGCATTTT
CASSQGAPQHF
>many|.|TRBJ1-2|TRBV28
TGTGCCAGCAGCCGACGAGGGCGGGCGGATGGCTACACCTTC
CASSRRGRADGYTF
>.|.|TRBJ2-7|TRBV6-2/TRBV6-3
TGTGCCAGCAGTTACTCGCAGCGGTCCTCCTACGAGCAGTACTTC
CASSYSQRSSYEQYF
>.|TRBD1|TRBJ2-7|TRBV5-4
TGTGCCAGCAGCAGAGACAGGGCGTCCTACGAGCAGTACTTC
CASSRDRASYEQYF
>many|.|TRBJ1-2|TRBV29-1
TGCAGCGTTTACTCACAGGGAAGCGGCGACTATGGCTACACCTTC
CSVYSQGSGDYGYTF
>many|.|TRBJ2-2|TRBV27
TGTGCCAGCAGTTATGGGACTTGGGGAACCGGGGAGCTGTTTTTT
CASSYGTWGTGELFF
>once|.|TRBJ2-4|TRBV12-3/TRBV12-4
TGTGCCAGCAGCCGCTCTAGAGCGTTGGGGTTGGCCAAAAACATTCAGTACTTC
CASSRSRALGLAKNIQYF
>many|.|TRBJ1-2|TRBV20-1
TGCAGTGCTAAATTGGGGGATGGCTACACCTTC
CSAKLGDGYTF
>many|.|TRBJ2-5|TRBV28
TGTGCCAGCAGCCTGAATCAAGAGACCCAGTACTTC
CASSLNQETQYF
>few|TRBD2|TRBJ2-7|TRBV20-1
TGCAGTGCTTCAAGCGGGGGGTCCCCCTACGAGCAGTACTTC
CSASSGGSPYEQYF
>many|TRBD1|TRBJ1-5|TRBV28
TGTGCCAGCAGTTTATTACCACCGGGACAGGGAAATCAGCCCCAGCATTTT
CASSLLPPGQGNQPQHF
>many|.|TRBJ2-2|TRBV28
TGTGCCAGCAGTTTAAGGCAGACCACCGGGGAGCTGTTTTTT
CASSLRQTTGELFF
>few|TRBD1|TRBJ1-1|TRBV7-2
TGTGCCAGCAGCTTAGTAGACAGGGCGAACACTGAAGCTTTCTTT
CASSLVDRANTEAFF
>many|.|TRBJ1-1|TRBV6-5
TGTGCCAGCAGTTACGGCGGGGGGCGAACTGAAGCTTTCTTT
CASSYGGGRTEAFF
>many|TRBD1|TRBJ2-7|TRBV12-3/TRBV12-4
TGTGCCAGCAGCAAACAGGGGCGTAGCTCCTACGAGCAGTACTTC
CASSKQGRSSYEQYF
>many|.|TRBJ1-2|TRBV11-3
TGTGCCAGCAGCGGGGGGGGCGACTATGGCTACACCTTC
CASSGGGDYGYTF
>many|.|TRBJ1-1|TRBV6-5
TGTGCCAGCAGTTACTCCCCCGGGGACGCGAAAGCTTTCTTT
CASSYSPGDAKAFF
>many|.|TRBJ2-2|TRBV12-3/TRBV12-4
TGTGCCAGCAGTCGCACAGGGACCGGGGAGCTGTTTTTT
CASSRTGTGELFF
>many|.|TRBJ1-3|TRBV6-1
TGTGCCAGCAGTGAAAGGGGTCCGTCGCCGGCGTATTTT
CASSERGPSPAYF
>few|.|TRBJ1-1|TRBV20-1
TGCAGTGCTAGTGCAGGGTTGGCTTTCTTT
CSASAGLAFF
>.|.|TRBJ2-4|TRBV30
TGTGCCTGGAGTTCGGACGGGGACATTCAGTACTTC
CAWSSDGDIQYF
>.|.|TRBJ1-2|TRBV3-1
TGTGCCAGCAGCCAAGAGCCGGTATCGGGGGGCTACACCTTC
CASSQEPVSGGYTF